This TCR beta chain was captured by sequencing in a study of T cell responses to AZD1222 COVID-19 vaccine. Findings of the study overall: An increase in Spike-specific TCR breadth and depth was observed after two AZD1222 doses. White British people made up most donors, females outnumbered males, and clonal diversity was possibly underestimated. Regions left unmutated in variants are reportedly the target of nearly half of spike-specific TCRs.

Regarding this clone: What it binds is not known.

Profiling relied on immunoSEQ multiplex PCR, and the TCRdb table lists in-frame clones only, not all of them. This table has 90,000 to 150,000 clones, 88% appearing once. The CDR3 contains 14 residues. Germline lookup yields CDR1 LNHDA and CDR2 SQIVND (reference sequence). The V gene lost 3 bases and the J gene lost 2 bases, with 7 bases spanning the gap. The starting material was peripheral blood, obtained on day 0 of AZD1222 vaccination. The chain combines TRBV19 with TRBJ1-4; unclear D gene. This sequence was found in an adult in good health. CDR3 coding DNA: TGTGCCAGTAGTATGGGAAGGACTAATGAAAAACTGTTTTTT. Protein sequence: CASSMGRTNEKLFF. Filled out from reference TRBV19 and TRBJ1-4, the complete variable domain reads DGGITQSPKYLFRKEGQNVTLSCEQNLNHDAMYWYRQDPGQGLRLIYYSQIVNDFQKGDIAEGYSVSREKKESFPLTVTSAQKNPTAFYLCASSMGRTNEKLFFGSGTQLSVL.